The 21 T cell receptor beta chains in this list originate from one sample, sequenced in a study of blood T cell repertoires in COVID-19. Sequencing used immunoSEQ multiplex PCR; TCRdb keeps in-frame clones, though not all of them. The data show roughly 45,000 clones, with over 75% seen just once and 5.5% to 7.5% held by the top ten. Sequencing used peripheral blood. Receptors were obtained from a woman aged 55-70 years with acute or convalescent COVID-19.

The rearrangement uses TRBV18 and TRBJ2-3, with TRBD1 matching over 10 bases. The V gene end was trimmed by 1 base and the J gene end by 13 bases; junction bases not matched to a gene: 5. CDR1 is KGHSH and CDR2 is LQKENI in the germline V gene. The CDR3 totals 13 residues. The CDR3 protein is CASSPRETGGEYF. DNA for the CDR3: TGTGCCAGCTCACCACGCGAGACAGGGGGCGAGTATTTT.

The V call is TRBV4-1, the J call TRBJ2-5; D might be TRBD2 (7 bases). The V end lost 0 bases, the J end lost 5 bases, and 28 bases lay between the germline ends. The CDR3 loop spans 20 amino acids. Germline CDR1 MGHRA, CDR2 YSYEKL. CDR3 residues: CASSQDFGGRGVLRTETQYF. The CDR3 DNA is TGCGCCAGCAGCCAAGATTTCGGGGGGCGTGGGGTTTTGAGAACGGAGACCCAGTACTTC.

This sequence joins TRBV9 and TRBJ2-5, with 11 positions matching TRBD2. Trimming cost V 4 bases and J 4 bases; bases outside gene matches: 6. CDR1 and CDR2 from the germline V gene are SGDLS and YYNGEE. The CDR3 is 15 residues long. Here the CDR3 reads CASSSVLAGGETQYF. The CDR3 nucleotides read TGTGCCAGCAGCTCTGTCCTAGCGGGGGGAGAGACCCAGTACTTC.

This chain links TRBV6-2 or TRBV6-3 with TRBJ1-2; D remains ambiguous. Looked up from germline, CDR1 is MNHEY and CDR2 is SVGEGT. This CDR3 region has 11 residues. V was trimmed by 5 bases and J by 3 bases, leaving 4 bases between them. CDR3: CASSRDYGYTF. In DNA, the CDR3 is TGTGCCAGCAGTCGGGACTATGGCTACACCTTC.

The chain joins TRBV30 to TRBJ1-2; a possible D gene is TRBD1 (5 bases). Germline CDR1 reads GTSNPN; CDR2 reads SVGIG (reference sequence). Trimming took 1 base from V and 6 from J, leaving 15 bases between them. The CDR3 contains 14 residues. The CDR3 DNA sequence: TGTGCCTGGAGTGGCGGGGGACGCGGTGATGGCTACACCTTC. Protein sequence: CAWSGGGRGDGYTF.

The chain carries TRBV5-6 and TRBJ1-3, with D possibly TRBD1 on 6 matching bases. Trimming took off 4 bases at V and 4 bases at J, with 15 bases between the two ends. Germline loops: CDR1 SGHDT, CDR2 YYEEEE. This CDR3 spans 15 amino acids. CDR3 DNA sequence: TGTGCCAGCAGCCGGCTCAGGGGACAAGGAAACACCATATATTTT. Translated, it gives CASSRLRGQGNTIYF.

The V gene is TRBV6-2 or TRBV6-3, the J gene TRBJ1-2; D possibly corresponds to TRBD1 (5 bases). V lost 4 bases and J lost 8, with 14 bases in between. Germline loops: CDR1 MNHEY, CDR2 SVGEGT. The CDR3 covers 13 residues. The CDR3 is CASSLTQGGGYTF. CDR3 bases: TGTGCCAGCAGTTTAACCCAGGGAGGAGGCTACACCTTC.

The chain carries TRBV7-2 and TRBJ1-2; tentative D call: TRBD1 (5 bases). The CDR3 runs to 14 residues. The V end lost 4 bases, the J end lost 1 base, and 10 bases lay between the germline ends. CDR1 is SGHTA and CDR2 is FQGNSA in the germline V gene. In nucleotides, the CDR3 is TGTGCCAGCAGCTCGGGACTGGTTAACTATGGCTACACCTTC. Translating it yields CASSSGLVNYGYTF.

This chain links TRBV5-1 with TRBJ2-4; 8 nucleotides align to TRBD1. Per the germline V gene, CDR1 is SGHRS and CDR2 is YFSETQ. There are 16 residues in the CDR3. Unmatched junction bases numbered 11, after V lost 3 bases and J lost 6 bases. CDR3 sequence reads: CASSSGQGSGGNIQYF. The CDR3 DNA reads TGCGCCAGCAGCTCCGGACAGGGCTCGGGCGGAAACATTCAGTACTTC.

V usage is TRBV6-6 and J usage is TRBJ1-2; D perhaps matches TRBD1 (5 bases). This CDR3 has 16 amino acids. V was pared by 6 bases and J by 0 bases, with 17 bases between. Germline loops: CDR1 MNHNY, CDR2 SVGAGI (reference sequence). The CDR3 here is CASSHNPRASNYGYTF. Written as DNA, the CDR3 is TGTGCCAGCAGCCACAACCCCAGGGCTTCTAACTATGGCTACACCTTC.

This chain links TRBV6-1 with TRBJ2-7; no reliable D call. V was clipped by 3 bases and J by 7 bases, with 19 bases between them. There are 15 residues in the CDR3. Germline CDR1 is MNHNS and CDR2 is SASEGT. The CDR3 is CASSDPNLPSGEQYF. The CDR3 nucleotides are TGTGCCAGCAGTGACCCGAACCTCCCCTCGGGTGAGCAGTACTTC.

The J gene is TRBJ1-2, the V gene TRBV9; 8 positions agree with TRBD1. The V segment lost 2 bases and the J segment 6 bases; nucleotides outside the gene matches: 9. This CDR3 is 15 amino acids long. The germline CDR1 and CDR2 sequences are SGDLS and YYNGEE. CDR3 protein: CASSVRTGTLNGYTF. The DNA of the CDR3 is TGTGCCAGCAGCGTTAGGACAGGGACTTTGAATGGCTACACCTTC. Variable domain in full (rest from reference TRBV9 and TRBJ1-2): DSGVTQTPKHLITATGQRVTLRCSPRSGDLSVYWYQQSLDQGLQFLIQYYNGEERAKGNILERFSAQQFPDLHSELNLSSLELGDSALYFCASSVRTGTLNGYTFGSGTRLTVV.

The CDR3, as DNA: TGTGCCAGCAGCTTGGTCGAAGGGGTCAATGAGCAGTTCTTC. This sequence encodes CASSLVEGVNEQFF. The J gene is TRBJ2-1, the V gene TRBV5-4; TRBD1 might be the D (5 bases). CDR1 is SGHNT and CDR2 is YYREEE in the germline V gene (reference sequence). The CDR3 has 14 residues. The V and J ends lost 0 bases and 6 bases respectively, with 10 bases between them.

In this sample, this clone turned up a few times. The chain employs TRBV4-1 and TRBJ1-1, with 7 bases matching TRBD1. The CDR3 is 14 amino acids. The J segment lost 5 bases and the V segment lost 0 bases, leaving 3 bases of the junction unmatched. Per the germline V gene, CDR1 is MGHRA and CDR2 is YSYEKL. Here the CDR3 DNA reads TGCGCCAGCAGCCAAGAGACAGGGAGGACTGAAGCTTTCTTT. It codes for CASSQETGRTEAFF.

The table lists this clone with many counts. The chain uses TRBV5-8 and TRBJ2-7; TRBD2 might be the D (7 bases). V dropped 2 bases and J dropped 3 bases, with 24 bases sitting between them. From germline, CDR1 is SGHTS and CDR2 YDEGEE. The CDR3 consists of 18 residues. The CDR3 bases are TGTGCCAGCAGCTTCGGACTAGGGGGGCTTTGGGCACGCTACGAGCAGTACTTC. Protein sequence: CASSFGLGGLWARYEQYF.

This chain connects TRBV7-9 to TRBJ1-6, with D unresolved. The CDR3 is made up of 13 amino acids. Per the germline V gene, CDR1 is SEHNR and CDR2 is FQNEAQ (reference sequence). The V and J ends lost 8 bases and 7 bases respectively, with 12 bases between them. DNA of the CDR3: TGTGCCAGCCGCTCTGGCGGCAATTCACCCCTCCACTTT. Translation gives CASRSGGNSPLHF.

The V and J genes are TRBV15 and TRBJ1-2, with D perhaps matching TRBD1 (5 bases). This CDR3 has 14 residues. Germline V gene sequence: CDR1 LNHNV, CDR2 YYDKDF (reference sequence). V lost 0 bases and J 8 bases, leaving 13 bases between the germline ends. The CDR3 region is CATSREGREEGYTF. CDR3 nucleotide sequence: TGTGCCACCAGCAGAGAGGGCAGGGAGGAAGGCTACACCTTC.

CDR3 DNA: TGCGCCAGCAGCCACCGAGGGGAGCAGTACTTC. It translates to CASSHRGEQYF. The chain joins TRBV4-1 to TRBJ2-7, with D possibly TRBD2 on 5 matching bases. CDR1 MGHRA and CDR2 YSYEKL come from the germline V gene. Trimming left V 3 bases short and J 7 bases short, with 7 bases between. The CDR3 totals 11 residues.

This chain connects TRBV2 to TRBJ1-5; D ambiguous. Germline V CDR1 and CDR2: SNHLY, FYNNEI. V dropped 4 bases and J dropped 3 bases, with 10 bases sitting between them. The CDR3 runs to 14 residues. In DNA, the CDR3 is TGTGCCAGCAGTGTGGAGAGTTTCAATCAGCCCCAGCATTTT. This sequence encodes CASSVESFNQPQHF.

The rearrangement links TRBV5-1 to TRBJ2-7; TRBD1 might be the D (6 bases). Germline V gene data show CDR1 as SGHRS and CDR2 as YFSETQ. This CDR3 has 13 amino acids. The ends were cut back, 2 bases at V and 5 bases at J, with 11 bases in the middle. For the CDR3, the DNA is TGCGCCAGCAGCTTAGGACAGTTCAACGAGCAGTACTTC. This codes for CASSLGQFNEQYF.

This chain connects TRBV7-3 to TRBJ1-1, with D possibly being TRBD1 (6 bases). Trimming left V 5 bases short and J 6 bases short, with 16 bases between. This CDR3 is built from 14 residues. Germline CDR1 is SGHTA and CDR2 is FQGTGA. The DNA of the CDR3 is TGTGCCAGCAGCCGCGCACAGGGTCGCGCTGAAGCTTTCTTT. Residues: CASSRAQGRAEAFF.